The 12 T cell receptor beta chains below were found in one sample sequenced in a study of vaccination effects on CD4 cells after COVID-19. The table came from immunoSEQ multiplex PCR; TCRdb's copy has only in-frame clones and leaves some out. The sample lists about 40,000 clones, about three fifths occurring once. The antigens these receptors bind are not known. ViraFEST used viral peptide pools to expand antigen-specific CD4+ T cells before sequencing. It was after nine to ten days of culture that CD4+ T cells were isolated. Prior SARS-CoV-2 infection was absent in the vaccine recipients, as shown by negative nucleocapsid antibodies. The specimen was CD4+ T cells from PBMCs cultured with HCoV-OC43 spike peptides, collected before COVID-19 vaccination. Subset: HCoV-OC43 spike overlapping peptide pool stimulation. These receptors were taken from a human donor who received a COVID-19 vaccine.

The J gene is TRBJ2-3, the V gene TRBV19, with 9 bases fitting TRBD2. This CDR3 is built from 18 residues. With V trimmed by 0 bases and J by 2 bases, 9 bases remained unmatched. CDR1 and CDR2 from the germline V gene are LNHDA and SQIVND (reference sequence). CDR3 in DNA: TGTGCCAGTAGTATAGATAAGGCTAGCGGGATATACACAGATACGCAGTATTTT. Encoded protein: CASSIDKASGIYTDTQYF.

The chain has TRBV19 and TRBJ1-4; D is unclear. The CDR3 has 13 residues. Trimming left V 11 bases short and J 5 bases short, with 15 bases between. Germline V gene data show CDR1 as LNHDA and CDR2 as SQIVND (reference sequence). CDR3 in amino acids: CAVRREGNEKLFF. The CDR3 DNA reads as TGTGCCGTGAGAAGGGAAGGGAATGAAAAACTGTTTTTT.

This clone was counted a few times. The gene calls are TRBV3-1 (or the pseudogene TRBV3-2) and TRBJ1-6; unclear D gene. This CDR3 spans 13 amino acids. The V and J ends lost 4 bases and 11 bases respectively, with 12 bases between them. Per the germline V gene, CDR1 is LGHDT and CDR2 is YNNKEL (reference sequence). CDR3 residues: CASSRLGDPPLHF. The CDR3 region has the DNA TGTGCCAGCAGCCGATTGGGTGATCCACCCCTCCACTTT.

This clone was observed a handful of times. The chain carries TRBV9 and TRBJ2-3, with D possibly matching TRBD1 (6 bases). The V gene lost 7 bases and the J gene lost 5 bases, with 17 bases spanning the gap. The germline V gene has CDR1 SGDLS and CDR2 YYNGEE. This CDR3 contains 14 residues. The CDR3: CASGLDRGGDTQYF. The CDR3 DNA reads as TGTGCCAGCGGATTGGACAGAGGCGGAGATACGCAGTATTTT.

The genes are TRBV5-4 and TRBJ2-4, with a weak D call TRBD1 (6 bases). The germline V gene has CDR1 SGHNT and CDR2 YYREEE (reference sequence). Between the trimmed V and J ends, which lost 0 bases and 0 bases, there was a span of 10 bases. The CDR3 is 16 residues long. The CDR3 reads CASSLAPGVAKNIQYF. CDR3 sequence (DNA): TGTGCCAGCAGCTTGGCCCCAGGGGTAGCCAAAAACATTCAGTACTTC.

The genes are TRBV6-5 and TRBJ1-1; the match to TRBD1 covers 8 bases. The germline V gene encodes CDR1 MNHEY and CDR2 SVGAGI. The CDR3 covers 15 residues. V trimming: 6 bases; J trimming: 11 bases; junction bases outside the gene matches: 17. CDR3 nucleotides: TGTGCCAGCAGACCCGGACAGGGTGGTCATCTAGGCGCTTTCTTT. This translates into CASRPGQGGHLGAFF.

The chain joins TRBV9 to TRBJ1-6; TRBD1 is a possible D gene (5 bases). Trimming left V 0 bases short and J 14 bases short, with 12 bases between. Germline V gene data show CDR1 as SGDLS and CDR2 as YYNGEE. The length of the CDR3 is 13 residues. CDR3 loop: CASSVDPEGALHF. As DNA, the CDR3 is TGTGCCAGCAGCGTAGATCCAGAAGGGGCCCTCCACTTT.

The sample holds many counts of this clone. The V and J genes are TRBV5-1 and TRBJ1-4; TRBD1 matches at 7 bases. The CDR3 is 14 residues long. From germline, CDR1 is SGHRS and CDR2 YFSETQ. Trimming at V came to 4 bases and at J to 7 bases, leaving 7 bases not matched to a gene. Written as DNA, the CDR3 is TGCGCCAGCAGCGACGGGACAGTTGGTGAAAAACTGTTTTTT. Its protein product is CASSDGTVGEKLFF.

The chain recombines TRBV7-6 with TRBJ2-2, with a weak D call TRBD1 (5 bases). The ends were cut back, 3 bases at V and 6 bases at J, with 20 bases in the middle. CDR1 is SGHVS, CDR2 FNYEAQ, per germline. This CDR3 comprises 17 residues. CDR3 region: CASSLSLIPGRSGELFF. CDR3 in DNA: TGTGCCAGCAGCTTGTCATTAATTCCAGGGCGTTCCGGGGAGCTGTTTTTT. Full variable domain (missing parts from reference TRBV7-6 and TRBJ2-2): GAGVSQSPRYKVTKRGQDVALRCDPISGHVSLYWYRQALGQGPEFLTYFNYEAQQDKSGLPNDRFSAERPEGSISTLTIQRTEQRDSAMYRCASSLSLIPGRSGELFFGEGSRLTVL.

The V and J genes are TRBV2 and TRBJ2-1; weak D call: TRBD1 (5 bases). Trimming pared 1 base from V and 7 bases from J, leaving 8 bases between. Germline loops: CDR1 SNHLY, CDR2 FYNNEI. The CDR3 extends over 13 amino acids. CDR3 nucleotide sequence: TGTGCCAGCAGTGAAGAGGCAGGGAATGAGCAGTTCTTC. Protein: CASSEEAGNEQFF.

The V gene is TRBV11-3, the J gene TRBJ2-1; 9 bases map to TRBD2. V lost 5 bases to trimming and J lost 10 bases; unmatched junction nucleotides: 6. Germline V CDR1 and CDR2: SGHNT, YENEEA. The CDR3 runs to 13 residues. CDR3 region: CASSPTTSGEQFF. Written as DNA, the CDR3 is TGTGCCAGCAGCCCGACCACTAGCGGGGAGCAGTTCTTC.

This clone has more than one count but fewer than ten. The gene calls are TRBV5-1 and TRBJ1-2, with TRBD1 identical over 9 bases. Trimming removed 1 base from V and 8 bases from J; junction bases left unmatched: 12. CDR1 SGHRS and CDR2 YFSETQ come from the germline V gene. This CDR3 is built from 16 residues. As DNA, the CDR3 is TGCGCCAGCAGCTTGTCACCGGGACAGGGTTTAAGAGGCTACACCTTC. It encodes CASSLSPGQGLRGYTF.